These T cell receptor beta chains were read from a single sample in a study of Tregs in tolerant kidney transplant recipients. Only in-frame clones appear in the TCRdb table, and some are missing; sequencing was by immunoSEQ multiplex PCR. The table includes about 240,000 clones, about 80% detected once. What was sequenced was CD4+ T cells from blood. The source of these receptors is a human donor in good health. The CDR3 runs from the conserved cysteine through the conserved F or W. Each record gives: J gene, D gene, V gene, clone size, CDR3 protein, CDR3 DNA. The D gene is left open where the match is weak. A row's size may be missing; if present it is once, few, many or a size class.

TRBJ2-2	.	TRBV7-6	.	CASSLAGGPIIAGELFF	TGTGCCAGCAGCTTAGCGGGGGGACCCATAATCGCCGGGGAGCTGTTTTTT
TRBJ2-3	TRBD2	TRBV5-4	.	CASSLPGGGTDTQYF	TGTGCCAGCAGCTTGCCGGGGGGGGGCACAGATACGCAGTATTTT
TRBJ1-2	.	TRBV4-1	once	CASSQFTVGDGYTF	TGCGCCAGCAGCCAATTTACCGTGGGGGATGGCTACACCTTC
TRBJ1-3	.	TRBV5-8	.	CASSFPGASGNTIYF	TGTGCCAGCAGCTTCCCAGGGGCCTCTGGAAACACCATATATTTT
TRBJ2-5	TRBD1	TRBV7-9	.	CASSLRTGQETQYF	TGTGCCAGCAGCTTAAGGACAGGGCAAGAGACCCAGTACTTC
TRBJ1-2	TRBD1	TRBV19	.	CASTKRTGADGYTF	TGTGCCAGTACCAAACGGACAGGGGCGGATGGCTACACCTTC
TRBJ1-1	.	TRBV10-3	.	CAISDPGKPNTEAFF	TGTGCCATCAGTGACCCGGGGAAGCCGAACACTGAAGCTTTCTTT
TRBJ1-4	.	TRBV7-9	.	CASSQGRQAVEKLFF	TGTGCCAGCAGTCAAGGTCGACAGGCGGTCGAAAAACTGTTTTTT
TRBJ2-7	.	TRBV6-1	.	CASTEWYQVSEQYF	TGTGCCAGCACCGAGTGGTATCAGGTCTCCGAGCAGTACTTC
TRBJ1-6	.	TRBV4-1	.	CASSQGGPAYNSPLHF	TGCGCCAGCAGCCAGGGGGGGCCGGCCTATAATTCACCCCTCCACTTT
TRBJ1-1	.	TRBV6-6	.	CASSPPGNTEAFF	TGTGCCAGCAGCCCCCCCGGGAACACTGAAGCTTTCTTT
TRBJ1-5	.	TRBV28	.	CASRDRFPQHF	TGTGCCAGCAGGGACAGATTCCCCCAGCATTTT
TRBJ1-1	.	TRBV9	.	CASSVRDSNTEAFF	TGTGCCAGCAGCGTCCGGGATTCGAACACTGAAGCTTTCTTT
TRBJ2-3	TRBD2	TRBV7-2	.	CASSPTSGSIRDTQYF	TGTGCCAGCAGCCCTACTAGCGGGAGTATCAGAGATACGCAGTATTTT
TRBJ2-7	.	TRBV6-1	few	CASRPSDRFSYEQYF	TGTGCCAGCAGACCCTCCGACCGGTTCTCCTACGAGCAGTACTTC
TRBJ1-2	.	TRBV18	.	CASSPLTEAYGYTF	TGTGCCAGCTCACCATTGACGGAAGCCTATGGCTACACCTTC
TRBJ1-4	TRBD1	TRBV19	.	CASSMGTGGATNEKLFF	TGTGCCAGTAGTATGGGGACAGGGGGCGCGACTAATGAAAAACTGTTTTTT
TRBJ2-5	.	TRBV6-5	.	CASSSPLTSETQYF	TGTGCCAGCAGTTCACCATTGACGTCGGAGACCCAGTACTTC
TRBJ1-6	.	TRBV7-2	.	CASSFSRANSPLHF	TGTGCCAGCAGCTTCTCCAGGGCCAATTCACCCCTCCACTTT
TRBJ2-7	TRBD2	TRBV5-1	.	CASSLGLAGPYEQYF	TGCGCCAGCAGCTTGGGACTAGCGGGCCCCTACGAGCAGTACTTC
TRBJ1-1	.	TRBV20-1	.	CSAGTVTEAFF	TGCAGTGCGGGGACGGTTACTGAAGCTTTCTTT
TRBJ1-5	.	TRBV10-3	.	CAISEVGRGGQPQHF	TGTGCCATCAGTGAGGTGGGCAGGGGCGGTCAGCCCCAGCATTTT
TRBJ2-6	.	TRBV11-2	.	CASSTTKRSAPGANVLTF	TGTGCCAGCAGCACGACGAAACGCTCCGCGCCTGGGGCCAACGTCCTGACTTTC
TRBJ2-3	TRBD2	TRBV19	.	CASTLAGALSPQYF	TGTGCCAGTACCCTAGCGGGAGCCTTGAGTCCGCAGTATTTT
TRBJ1-1	TRBD1	TRBV23-1	.	CASSHRGQGENTEAFF	TGCGCCAGCAGTCACCGCGGACAGGGGGAGAACACTGAAGCTTTCTTT
TRBJ1-5	.	TRBV6-5	few	CASSYDVNQPQHF	TGTGCCAGCAGTTACGACGTAAATCAGCCCCAGCATTTT
TRBJ2-7	TRBD1	TRBV2	.	CASSSPGQGKRYEQYF	TGTGCCAGCAGTTCCCCGGGACAGGGAAAACGCTACGAGCAGTACTTC
TRBJ2-5	TRBD2	TRBV18	once	CASYGGDGETQYF	TGTGCCAGCTACGGGGGGGATGGAGAGACCCAGTACTTC
TRBJ1-5	TRBD1	TRBV15	.	CATSRDPGQVNQPQHF	TGTGCCACCAGCAGAGATCCTGGACAGGTCAATCAGCCCCAGCATTTT
TRBJ2-3	.	TRBV7-3	.	CASSQNKGSDTQYF	TGTGCCAGCAGCCAAAACAAAGGTTCAGATACGCAGTATTTT
TRBJ2-7	TRBD1	TRBV29-1	.	CSVRRTGGNEQYF	TGCAGCGTGCGCCGGACAGGGGGCAACGAGCAGTACTTC
TRBJ2-1	TRBD1	TRBV2	.	CATSDRGNYNEQFF	TGTGCCACTTCGGACAGGGGTAACTACAATGAGCAGTTCTTC
TRBJ2-7	TRBD1	TRBV7-9	.	CASSHRGKYEQYF	TGTGCCAGCAGCCACAGGGGTAAATACGAGCAGTACTTC
TRBJ2-3	.	TRBV6-6	.	CASRESGVNTDTQYF	TGTGCCAGCAGAGAGAGCGGAGTCAACACAGATACGCAGTATTTT
TRBJ2-7	TRBD1	TRBV14	.	CASSRDRAYEQYF	TGTGCCAGCAGCCGGGACAGGGCCTACGAGCAGTACTTC
TRBJ2-7	TRBD2	TRBV5-5	.	CASSLAGGGDSYEQYF	TGTGCCAGCAGCTTGGCTGGGGGAGGGGACTCCTACGAGCAGTACTTC
TRBJ2-3	.	TRBV10-3	.	CAISESGSFNTQYF	TGTGCCATCAGTGAGTCCGGCTCCTTTAATACGCAGTATTTT
TRBJ2-5	.	TRBV2	.	CASRRQLWGETQYF	TGTGCCAGCAGGCGACAGCTATGGGGAGAGACCCAGTACTTC
TRBJ1-5	TRBD1	TRBV4-1	.	CASSLSGQGVVQPQHF	TGCGCCAGCAGCCTCTCGGGACAGGGGGTTGTTCAGCCCCAGCATTTT
TRBJ2-3	TRBD1	TRBV6-6	.	CASSHNRGGTDTQYF	TGTGCCAGCAGTCATAACAGGGGCGGCACAGATACGCAGTATTTT
TRBJ1-6	.	TRBV6-5	.	CASSYSNGSPLHF	TGTGCCAGCAGTTACTCGAATGGTTCACCCCTCCACTTT
TRBJ2-7	TRBD1	TRBV6-5	.	CANLNRDRVSYEQYF	TGTGCCAACCTTAACCGGGACAGGGTCTCCTACGAGCAGTACTTC
TRBJ1-4	.	TRBV9	.	CASSHSATNEKLFF	TGTGCCAGCAGCCACAGTGCAACTAATGAAAAACTGTTTTTT
TRBJ2-5	.	TRBV2	.	CASHLSPETQYF	TGTGCCAGCCATCTCAGTCCAGAGACCCAGTACTTC
TRBJ1-5	.	TRBV19	.	CASSIWASPSNQPQHF	TGTGCCAGTAGTATTTGGGCCAGCCCGAGCAATCAGCCCCAGCATTTT
TRBJ2-1	.	TRBV6-6	.	CASSAAGTRATQFF	TGTGCCAGCAGTGCAGCCGGGACCCGGGCAACGCAGTTCTTC
TRBJ1-1	.	TRBV6-4	.	CASSGAGGTEAFF	TGTGCCAGCAGTGGTGCCGGAGGCACTGAAGCTTTCTTT
TRBJ2-7	TRBD1	TRBV6-1	.	CASSAGQGFYEQYF	TGTGCCAGCAGCGCGGGACAGGGATTCTACGAGCAGTACTTC
TRBJ1-2	.	TRBV6-1	few	CASSEVGAQANYGYTF	TGTGCCAGCAGTGAGGTCGGGGCGCAAGCTAACTATGGCTACACCTTC
TRBJ1-5	.	TRBV5-6	.	CASSFGGNQPQHF	TGTGCCAGCAGCTTTGGGGGCAATCAGCCCCAGCATTTT
TRBJ2-7	TRBD1	TRBV28	.	CASSLTPGGEYEQYF	TGTGCCAGCAGTTTAACCCCAGGGGGCGAGTACGAGCAGTACTTC
TRBJ1-1	TRBD1	TRBV9	once	CASSPGTVNTEAFF	TGTGCCAGCAGCCCAGGGACAGTGAACACTGAAGCTTTCTTT